This T cell receptor beta chain is from a study of T-cell reconstitution after alpha-beta-depleted transplantation in children. Whole-study results and caveats: Newly produced T cells mostly accounted for T-cell counts and diversity one year post-transplant. At day 60, the high TCRbeta diversity found in some patients originated from recipient T cells and thymic progenitors that had survived. Several hundred expanded graft clones reportedly were the source of alpha-beta T cells about two months after transplant.

For TCRbeta, the library was prepared with unique molecular identifiers. MiXCR, run by TCRdb on the PCR reads, gives a single entry per CDR3 protein. The profile covers roughly 98,000 distinct CDR3 sequences, with about a sixth appearing a single time and less than 20% taken by the ten largest. Remarks on this clonotype: Its antigen is undetermined.

CDR1 is LNHNV, CDR2 YYDKDF, per germline (reference sequence). CDR3 length: 15 amino acids. Trimming took off 4 bases at V and 1 base at J, with 10 bases between the two ends. This TCR came from a male patient aged 2-15 years who had a stem cell transplant for acute lymphoblastic leukemia, so the T cells may come from the graft donor. This chain connects TRBV15 to TRBJ2-2; perhaps TRBD2 as D (5 bases). The sample consisted of PBMCs, mostly from graft donor cells, taken 180 days after TCRalphabeta/CD19-depleted stem cell transplant. CDR3 sequence: CATSTGRGNTGELFF. As DNA, the CDR3 is TGTGCCACCAGCACAGGACGGGGGAACACCGGGGAGCTGTTTTTT. The complete variable domain, with remaining parts taken from reference TRBV15 and TRBJ2-2, reads DAMVIQNPRYQVTQFGKPVTLSCSQTLNHNVMYWYQQKSSQAPKLLFHYYDKDFNNEADTPDNFQSRRPNTSFCFLDIRSPGLGDTAMYLCATSTGRGNTGELFFGEGSRLTVL.